One T cell receptor beta chain is described in this entry. The data originate from a study of cytomegalovirus exposure and HLA in healthy donors. The PCR ran on 60 Vbeta and 13 Jbeta primers. Profiling relied on immunoSEQ multiplex PCR, and the TCRdb table lists in-frame clones only, not all of them. Of some 100,000 clones listed, 84% are singletons. Trimming removed 1 base from V and 2 bases from J, with 8 bases in between. Germline values: CDR1 KGHSH, CDR2 LQKENI. The CDR3 length is 14 residues. The sequenced material came from PBMCs. This TCR derives from a woman in her late teens or twenties in good health and CMV-seronegative. The genes are TRBV18 and TRBJ1-2; no clear D. CDR3 region: CASSPLERNYGYTF. The DNA for the CDR3 is TGTGCCAGCTCACCACTTGAACGGAACTATGGCTACACCTTC.